A selection of T cell receptor beta chains follows, all from one sample in a study of cytomegalovirus exposure and HLA in healthy donors. Profiled with immunoSEQ multiplex PCR; TCRdb holds only in-frame clones, not every one. The table records some 150,000 clones, about four fifths of them present only once. The specimen was PBMCs. The receptors here all came from a man aged 25-40 years in good health and CMV-seropositive. CDR3s include the opening cysteine and the closing phenylalanine or tryptophan.

V gene	J gene	CDR3 protein
TRBV6-1	TRBJ1-6	CASSDSAYNSPLHF
TRBV6-1	TRBJ2-7	CASSLDNSYEQYF
TRBV6-1	TRBJ1-5	CASWGRPNQPQHF
TRBV29-1	TRBJ1-4	CSFKQGEEEKLFF
TRBV7-8	TRBJ2-1	CASRGTSGYNEQFF
TRBV18	TRBJ1-2	CASSQLQGELGGYTF
TRBV6-1	TRBJ1-5	CASSESSGGPQPQHF
TRBV11-3	TRBJ2-3	CASSLGGAREDTQYF
TRBV30	TRBJ1-2	CAWSVMAQGGYTF
TRBV27	TRBJ2-7	CASSSPGQGSYEQYF
TRBV6-6	TRBJ2-1	CASSTRQGGSNEQFF
TRBV7-8	TRBJ1-2	CASRPGQGSYGYTF
TRBV7-6	TRBJ1-2	CASSRTPGQGYGYTF
TRBV27	TRBJ1-1	CASSSLQIMNTEAFF
TRBV6-1	TRBJ2-3	CASTSGIRTDTQYF
TRBV19	TRBJ1-4	CASSASGTGDEKLFF
TRBV11-2	TRBJ2-7	CASSLVADGSYEQYF
TRBV7-2	TRBJ1-4	CASSLYRNEKLFF
TRBV7-8	TRBJ1-6	CASSAGQIYNSPLHF
TRBV6-1	TRBJ1-1	CASSELVFGGTEAFF
TRBV19	TRBJ1-1	CASSIASGARTEAFF
TRBV7-9	TRBJ2-7	CASSRRPSGETYEQYF
TRBV7-2	TRBJ2-3	CASSLAARGGGDTQYF
TRBV28	TRBJ2-7	CASISGSYEQYF
TRBV6-5	TRBJ2-7	CASGLTGVSYEQYF
TRBV18	TRBJ2-7	CASSPTISGGSSSYEQYF
TRBV7-3	TRBJ2-2	CASGPPGQGLTGELFF
TRBV18	TRBJ2-5	CASSPGLAQGETQYF
TRBV27	TRBJ2-7	CASSFRRGGGEQYF
TRBV6-5	TRBJ1-1	CASRTGFRGTEAFF
TRBV18	TRBJ1-2	CASSPEVAPANYGYTF
TRBV28	TRBJ2-7	CASSPTSGISYEQYF
TRBV9	TRBJ2-3	CASSVVVGRGTDTQYF
TRBV7-2	TRBJ2-5	CASSRVETQYF
TRBV27	TRBJ2-7	CASSLRGQGSEQYF
TRBV28	TRBJ2-7	CAITSGLAGYEQYF
TRBV7-8	TRBJ1-4	CASSTPGEGRGEKLFF
TRBV30	TRBJ1-2	CAWSGPQASNYGYTF
TRBV7-8	TRBJ2-7	CASSPRGSYEQYF
TRBV15	TRBJ2-3	CATSSLAGGDTQYF
TRBV11-2	TRBJ1-2	CASSLENRLYGYTF
TRBV2	TRBJ2-7	CASSPLNEQYF
TRBV7-3	TRBJ1-1	CASSLSGAKVTEAFF
TRBV9	TRBJ2-3	CASSYGTDTQYF
TRBV19	TRBJ2-7	CASSIEGRTSGKDQYF
TRBV19	TRBJ2-7	CASSTMVSGLGRDSLYEQYF
TRBV19	TRBJ2-1	CASSMGTSGYNEQFF
TRBV7-3	TRBJ2-2	CASSLGQSAGELFF
TRBV6-4	TRBJ1-5	CASSDARDRGSPISNQPQHF